This is a list of T cell receptor beta chains from one sample in a study of technical replicates of blood from a few donors. The protocol was immunoSEQ multiplex PCR, while the TCRdb copy is restricted to in-frame clones and leaves out a portion. The data contain under 95,000 clones, 90% to 95% of them singletons. Material for sequencing was T cells isolated from PBMCs. The receptors derive from a human donor in good health. Both conserved end residues are part of each CDR3.

j_call,v_call,cdr3_aa
TRBJ1-4,TRBV5-1,CASSLGQGTTNEKLFF
TRBJ2-4,TRBV2,CASSVRGGHLAKNIQYF
TRBJ2-5,TRBV11-2,CASSPGRETQYF
TRBJ2-1,TRBV4-1,CASNDPLARDEQFF
TRBJ1-3,TRBV28,CASLDGMTGNTIYF
TRBJ2-1,TRBV5-1,CASSLSSGSYNEQFF
TRBJ1-2,TRBV5-6,CASSSGGYTF
TRBJ1-1,TRBV11-2,CASSLDLTGTMNTEAFF
TRBJ2-3,TRBV4-1,CASSQGDTINTDTQYF
TRBJ1-3,TRBV2,CASSVGSLSIYF
TRBJ1-4,TRBV7-2,CASSLGGTGSEKLFF
TRBJ1-3,TRBV30,CAWTGQVMAGNTIYF
TRBJ1-5,TRBV2,CASSDNRGSHQPQHF
TRBJ2-7,TRBV5-6,CASSWRQESYEQYF
TRBJ1-1,TRBV18,CASSPQGTEAFF
TRBJ1-4,TRBV2,CASSMTGGVEKLFF
TRBJ1-5,TRBV28,CAVMQGQQPQHF
TRBJ2-7,TRBV5-6,CASSWGTSGTEFEQYF
TRBJ2-1,TRBV9,CASSAKSGTGGTIYNEQFF
TRBJ2-7,TRBV19,CASSPRQNWDEQYF
TRBJ2-7,TRBV6-1,CASSAETSGSRHEQYF
TRBJ2-7,TRBV5-1,CASSLAESYEQYF
TRBJ1-1,TRBV7-9,CASSPGGGVGAEAFF
TRBJ1-1,TRBV2,CASSPFEGWTEAFF
TRBJ2-5,TRBV5-4,CASSLGQQETQYF
TRBJ2-7,TRBV7-9,CASSPSWGGDEQYF
TRBJ1-5,TRBV10-2,CASSEIRDYSNQPQHF
TRBJ1-2,TRBV28,CASLGASYGYTF
TRBJ2-3,TRBV13,CASSPGGGGPDTQYF
TRBJ1-5,TRBV5-1,CASSLDNRGGNQPQHF
TRBJ2-1,TRBV28,CASSPLGGPYNEQFF
TRBJ2-1,TRBV6-1,CASSRDRAAYNEQFF
TRBJ2-7,TRBV6-5,CASSSGLARYEQYF
TRBJ1-2,TRBV4-1,CASSQLTTGGDGYTF
TRBJ2-1,TRBV11-2,CASSPGTSGANEQFF
TRBJ1-6,TRBV5-1,CASSPRGGGFNSPLHF
TRBJ2-3,TRBV6-1,CASSGVFGGTQYF
TRBJ2-3,TRBV6-5,CASSFGGDTDTQYF
TRBJ2-3,TRBV6-1,CASSEGTSGYSTDTQYF
TRBJ2-2,TRBV2,CASSERPPTGTGELFF
TRBJ2-1,TRBV11-3,CASSPGGDEQFF
TRBJ2-7,TRBV5-6,CASSLLAETYEQYF
TRBJ1-3,TRBV4-1,CASSQDNRAGNTIYF
TRBJ2-1,TRBV30,CAWSVGQGAGEQFF
TRBJ2-7,TRBV5-6,CASSSPGLLTYEQYF
TRBJ2-7,TRBV29-1,CSVRSVPGQSSYEQYF
TRBJ2-1,TRBV19,CASSISYRGPGNEQFF
TRBJ2-2,TRBV27,CASRPGQANTGELFF
TRBJ1-5,TRBV19,CASSLGGWSNQPQHF
TRBJ1-1,TRBV11-2,CASSPRQGSVTEAFF
TRBJ2-2,TRBV7-9,CASSPSGELFF
TRBJ1-1,TRBV4-1,CASSHGFGGKNTEAFF
TRBJ2-2,TRBV27,CASSWGTGIANTGELFF
TRBJ2-7,TRBV27,CATRFMQSSYEQYF